Listed below are T cell receptor beta chains from one sample, sequenced in a study of PD-1 blockade in mismatch repair-deficient tumors. The protocol was immunoSEQ multiplex PCR, while the TCRdb copy is restricted to in-frame clones and leaves out a portion. The sample has about 9,800 clones, more than 75% seen once. No cognate antigen is known for these TCRs. The input for sequencing was cells cultured in vitro, taken from a patient treated with pembrolizumab. The receptors derive from an adult with mismatch repair-deficient cancer. CDR3s include the opening cysteine and the closing phenylalanine or tryptophan. A D gene is named only where the DNA matches it firmly.

length,V,J,D,DNA,CDR3
19,TRBV7-2,TRBJ2-5,NA,TGTGCCAGCAGCTTAGAAGCGTGGGTCTACAAGGTCCGGGAAGAGACCCAGTACTTC,CASSLEAWVYKVREETQYF
13,TRBV7-2,TRBJ1-1,NA,TGTGCCAGCAGCTCTCAGTTGAACACTGAAGCTTTCTTT,CASSSQLNTEAFF
17,TRBV18,TRBJ2-1,NA,TGTGCCAGCTCACCAATTAACCTAGACAGCTCCTACAATGAGCAGTTCTTC,CASSPINLDSSYNEQFF
16,TRBV9,TRBJ1-3,NA,TGTGCCAGCAGCGTAGCAACAGGTCCTTCTGGAAACACCATATATTTT,CASSVATGPSGNTIYF
15,TRBV2,TRBJ2-1,TRBD2,TGTGCCAGCAGTGATTTTGGCGGGAGTTACAATGAGCAGTTCTTC,CASSDFGGSYNEQFF
18,TRBV25-1,TRBJ2-7,TRBD1,TGTGCCAGCAGTGGGGTGCAGCTCGCAGGGGGCAGCTCCTACGAGCAGTACTTC,CASSGVQLAGGSSYEQYF
13,TRBV10-3,TRBJ2-7,NA,TGTGCCATCAGTAGCGGAAATTTCTACGAGCAGTACTTC,CAISSGNFYEQYF
12,TRBV5-1,TRBJ2-7,TRBD1,TGCGCCAGCAAAACAGGGGGAGGTGAGCAGTACTTC,CASKTGGGEQYF
16,TRBV4-1,TRBJ2-7,TRBD2,TGCGCCAGCAGCCAAGAAGGCGGGAGTGGAGGACACGAGCAGTACTTC,CASSQEGGSGGHEQYF
14,TRBV27,TRBJ2-4,TRBD1,TGTGCCAGCAGCGGACAGGGGCGAAAAAACATTCAGTACTTC,CASSGQGRKNIQYF